The entry below describes one T cell receptor beta chain. A Seattle source enrolled patients during active infection and followed them longitudinally. In the authors' workflow: Reference gene primer amplification gave nucleated cell count estimates. This table comes from immunoSEQ multiplex PCR, and its TCRdb copy is limited to in-frame clones, with some not included. The V and J calls and the clone size are those of that table, but D and trimming were determined from the DNA. The data hold under 450,000 clones, with about 91% observed a single time. This record belongs to a study of blood T cell repertoires in COVID-19. Overall study context: Specimens from acute and convalescent COVID-19 originated in the United States, Italy and Spain. PBMCs, B-cell-depleted T cells, or T cells were the source of the cDNA or gDNA that made up the material.

Germline trimming cut 6 bases from V and 0 bases from J; bases unmatched to any gene: 5. The germline gives CDR1 SNHLY, CDR2 FYNNEI. The CDR3 sequence is 15 residues long. The sample comprised peripheral blood. This chain joins TRBV2 and TRBJ2-3; TRBD2 matches at 8 bases. This clonotype was obtained from a woman aged 50 to 60 with COVID-19, enrolled during active disease. The chain's CDR3 is CASRPTGGSTDTQYF. As DNA, the CDR3 is TGTGCCAGCAGACCGACGGGGGGGAGCACAGATACGCAGTATTTT.